This is a list of T cell receptor beta chains from one sample in a study of Graves' ophthalmopathy and Graves' hyperthyroidism. One entry per CDR3 protein results from TCRdb running MiXCR on the multiplex PCR reads. The sample lists some 520,000 distinct CDR3 sequences, around 14% occurring once. The sequencing sample was made of blood. The source is a woman in her twenties or thirties with Graves' ophthalmopathy. The CDR3 runs from the conserved cysteine through the conserved F or W. A D gene is named only where the DNA matches it firmly. Not all rows give a size; the values are once, few, many and, for expanded clones, a class.

- | TRBJ2-7 | many | TRBV30 | TGTGCCTGTAAGGCAGTGGGCTACGAGCAGTACTTC | CACKAVGYEQYF
- | TRBJ2-7 | many | TRBV6-5 | TGTGCCAGCAGTTACTCTGCGGGTGGACCCTACGAGCAGTACTTC | CASSYSAGGPYEQYF
- | TRBJ2-5 | - | TRBV27 | TGTGCCAGCAGTGCCGACCAGAAGGTGGAGACCCAGTACTTC | CASSADQKVETQYF
TRBD2 | TRBJ2-7 | many | TRBV15 | TGTGCCACCAGCAGAGCCCTGTCGACTAGCGGGGGGATCCAGCAGTACTTC | CATSRALSTSGGIQQYF
- | TRBJ1-3 | many | TRBV27 | TGTGCCAGCGGCGGTGGGGGGCACGGAAACACCATATATTTT | CASGGGGHGNTIYF
- | TRBJ2-5 | many | TRBV13 | TGTGCCAGCAGCCCAAAGGCCCAAGAGACCCAGTACTTC | CASSPKAQETQYF
- | TRBJ2-7 | - | TRBV6-1 | TGTGCCAGCAGTGAAGCAGGGAGTCACAACCCCTACGAGCAGTACTTC | CASSEAGSHNPYEQYF
- | TRBJ1-2 | many | TRBV6-1 | TGTGCCAGCAGGGCCGTCGACGGAGAGAACTACGGCTACACCTTC | CASRAVDGENYGYTF
- | TRBJ1-1 | few | TRBV5-1 | TGCGCCAGCAGCTTCGGGCTAAGGATCGCTGGTCGGAACACTGAAGCTTTCTTT | CASSFGLRIAGRNTEAFF
- | TRBJ1-5 | many | TRBV4-1 | TGCGCCAGCAGCCAAGCTATCGGTATGGAGCCCCAGCATTTT | CASSQAIGMEPQHF
TRBD1 | TRBJ2-7 | - | TRBV6-1 | TGTGCCAGCAGTGGGGGGACAGGGATTTTGGAGCAGTACTTC | CASSGGTGILEQYF
TRBD2 | TRBJ2-7 | many | TRBV6-5 | TGTGCCAGCAGTTACGGGACTAGACAAAACGAGCAGTACTTC | CASSYGTRQNEQYF
- | TRBJ1-1 | few | TRBV12-3/TRBV12-4 | TGTGCCAGCAGGCCTCCAAGCCAGGGATCGGCCACTGAAGCTTTCTTT | CASRPPSQGSATEAFF
TRBD1 | TRBJ1-5 | few | TRBV20-1 | TGCAGTGCTCGGGACAGGGGATCTAGCAATCGGCCCCAGCATTTT | CSARDRGSSNRPQHF
- | TRBJ2-5 | many | TRBV27 | TGTGCCAGCAGTTTTAGGGTCCTCTCGGAGACCCAGTACTTC | CASSFRVLSETQYF
- | TRBJ1-2 | many | TRBV6-5 | TGTGCCAGCAGTTATCGAGACCCAAACTATGGCTACACCTTC | CASSYRDPNYGYTF
- | TRBJ1-2 | once | TRBV6-1 | TGTACCAGCAAGGGGACCCTGTATGGCTTCACCTTC | CTSKGTLYGFTF
- | TRBJ2-2 | many | TRBV10-3 | TGTGCCATCAGCGGACGCTCGAACACCGGGGAGCTGTTTTTT | CAISGRSNTGELFF
- | TRBJ2-4 | - | TRBV6-2/TRBV6-3 | TGTGCCAGCAGTAACGGCTGGAAGGGTCGGAAAGACAAAAACATTCAGTACTTC | CASSNGWKGRKDKNIQYF
- | TRBJ2-7 | - | TRBV6-2/TRBV6-3 | TGTGCCAGCGCGTCGAGTCAGGGGGGAGCCTACGAGCAGTACTTC | CASASSQGGAYEQYF
TRBD1 | TRBJ2-5 | many | TRBV5-1 | TGCGCCAGCAGCGGAACGGGACAGGGGGCTCAAGAGACCCAGTACTTC | CASSGTGQGAQETQYF
- | TRBJ1-1 | many | TRBV5-1 | TGCGCCAGCAGCGGGGCGGCGGGAAACACTGAAGCTTTCTTT | CASSGAAGNTEAFF
- | TRBJ2-5 | many | TRBV3-1 | TGTGCCAGCAGCCAAGTGGAAGGGGAGACCCAGTACTTC | CASSQVEGETQYF
- | TRBJ1-6 | many | TRBV6-2/TRBV6-3 | TGTGCCAGCAGTCGAAGGGACGGACCTAGCTCCTATAATTCACCCCTCCACTTT | CASSRRDGPSSYNSPLHF
TRBD1 | TRBJ2-2 | - | TRBV28 | TGTGCCAGCAGTCTCCGGGACAGGGCCACCGGGGAGCTGTTTTTT | CASSLRDRATGELFF
- | TRBJ1-2 | many | TRBV28 | TGTGCCAGCAGTTCCCAGGACCGATACCCTGCAGGCTACACCTTC | CASSSQDRYPAGYTF
- | TRBJ1-1 | many | TRBV20-1 | TGCAGTGCTAGGATAAGGGACGAAGCTTTCTTT | CSARIRDEAFF
- | TRBJ2-7 | many | TRBV27 | TGTGCCAGCAGTCCCCAGGGCCCGGGGAACGAGCAGTACTTC | CASSPQGPGNEQYF
- | TRBJ2-5 | - | TRBV7-2 | TGTGCCAGCAGCCCCGGCGGACTGGGGTTGGAGACCCAGTACTTC | CASSPGGLGLETQYF